This T cell receptor beta chain was sequenced during a study of CD8 T cells in ankylosing spondylitis (TCRdb year 2017). Looking at the study overall: The study set out to find disease-linked TCR variants by profiling T cell receptor beta repertoires in ankylosing spondylitis patients and healthy donors. The whole study cohort included under 140 healthy donors and 25 ankylosing spondylitis patients. Peripheral blood was sampled, and synovial fluid was also collected from ankylosing spondylitis patients. Broader findings and caveats from the paper: A CD8+ phenotype was shown by the disease-linked clones, which were found at relatively low frequencies in peripheral blood. Some TCR beta motif variants had previously been reported in synovial fluid and blood of reactive arthritis patients, which suggested common disease-initiation mechanisms. A TCR beta motif of fewer than 10 highly homologous amino acid variants appeared characteristic of blood from ankylosing spondylitis patients. According to the report, matched synovial fluid samples from ankylosing spondylitis patients were significantly enriched for the disease-linked clones.

In this sample, this clonotype turned up a few times. The clone's antigen remains unknown. Base qualities are not at hand, and no much larger clone is one base apart. Sequenced using an Illumina HiSeq 2500. TCR beta libraries were prepared by quantitative 5'-RACE with molecular barcodes. Concerning the study's data processing: A new computational method, built on a probabilistic model of VDJ rearrangement, was used to identify disease-linked TCR variants. TCRdb ran its own pipeline on the public reads, namely fastp trimming at Q25 and MiXCR clone calling, and kept in-frame beta chains. Rows with one shared CDR3 protein collapse into an entry with the most common genes and DNA. V and J calls and clone size were set by TCRdb, not the authors. Recorded for this sample are 50,000 to 65,000 distinct CDR3 sequences; less than 8.5% of them occurred a single time. The ten largest clonotypes hold approximately 8% of the sample.

The CDR3 runs 15 residues from the cysteine to the phenylalanine. Only CDR3 DNA is held: 45 bases, read in frame from base 1. Taken from the germline V gene (reference sequence), the CDR1 and CDR2 loops are LNHNV and YYDKDF. Trimming takes 0 bases from V and 7 bases from J, and the germline ends sit 15 bases apart. Specimen: blood, either unsorted or a sorted T cell fraction (not recorded which). The origin of this receptor is a female donor with ankylosing spondylitis or in good health (not recorded which). The V and J segments used are TRBV15 and TRBJ1-2, and possibly TRBD1, on 5 matching bases. The CDR3 region: CATSRDRGPMGGYTF. The base sequence is TGTGCCACCAGCAGAGATCGGGGACCTATGGGTGGCTACACCTTC.